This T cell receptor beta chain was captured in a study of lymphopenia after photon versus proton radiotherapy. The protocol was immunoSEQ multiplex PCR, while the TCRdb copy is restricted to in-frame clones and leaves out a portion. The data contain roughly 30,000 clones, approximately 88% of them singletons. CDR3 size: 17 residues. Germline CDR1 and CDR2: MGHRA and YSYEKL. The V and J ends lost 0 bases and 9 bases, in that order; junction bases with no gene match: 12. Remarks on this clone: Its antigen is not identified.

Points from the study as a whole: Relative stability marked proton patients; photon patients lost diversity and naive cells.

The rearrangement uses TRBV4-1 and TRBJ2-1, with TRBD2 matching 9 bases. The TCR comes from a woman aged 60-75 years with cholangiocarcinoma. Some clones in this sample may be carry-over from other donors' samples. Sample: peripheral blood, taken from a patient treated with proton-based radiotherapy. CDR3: CASSQDFASGRRGEQFF. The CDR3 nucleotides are TGCGCCAGCAGCCAAGACTTTGCCAGCGGGAGGCGCGGTGAGCAGTTCTTC.